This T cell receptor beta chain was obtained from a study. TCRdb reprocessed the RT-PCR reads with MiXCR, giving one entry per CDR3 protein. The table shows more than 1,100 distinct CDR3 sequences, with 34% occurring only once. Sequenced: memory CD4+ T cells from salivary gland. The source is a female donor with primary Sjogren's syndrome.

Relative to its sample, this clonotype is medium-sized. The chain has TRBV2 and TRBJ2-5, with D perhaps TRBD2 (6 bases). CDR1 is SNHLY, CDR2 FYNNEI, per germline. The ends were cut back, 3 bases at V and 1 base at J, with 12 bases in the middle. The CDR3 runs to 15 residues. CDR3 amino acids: CASSDRGGAQETQYF. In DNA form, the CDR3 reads TGTGCCAGCAGTGACCGGGGCGGGGCCCAAGAGACCCAGTACTTC.